Described below is a single T cell receptor beta chain sequence and its context. The data were obtained in a study of blood T cell repertoires in COVID-19. Measured with immunoSEQ multiplex PCR; TCRdb has only the in-frame clones, and not every one. The repertoire holds about 270,000 clones, with about 87% as singletons. The sequence derives from a woman under 40 with acute COVID-19. Sequenced input: PBMCs or T cells enriched from blood (not recorded which).

CDR3 coding DNA: TGTGCCAGCTCACCAGGGGGGAACTATGGCTACACCTTC. Translation gives CASSPGGNYGYTF. The chain employs TRBV18 and TRBJ1-2, with D perhaps TRBD1 (5 bases). The CDR3 length is 13 residues. Per the germline V gene, CDR1 is KGHSH and CDR2 is LQKENI. Deletions cut 2 bases from V and 2 bases from J, with 6 bases between.